A single T cell receptor beta chain is shown here with its context. Antigen: not known. The data originate from a study of blood T cells in healthy people across ages. Whole-study findings and limits: Per-million-T-cell TCR beta diversity fell roughly linearly with age. Underestimates were what the diversity estimates from one million T cells were considered to be.

From germline, CDR1 is MGHRA and CDR2 YSYEKL. Trimming removed 0 bases at V and 6 bases at J, with 8 bases between. The CDR3 totals 14 residues. Together with a sample-barcoded 5' primer, a J-beta primer mix was included in a second PCR lasting roughly 6 to 12 cycles. Tagging of each cDNA molecule was performed by a template-switch adaptor with 12 random nucleotides. MiXCR, run by TCRdb on the 5' RACE reads, gives a single entry per CDR3 protein. Altogether over 1,200,000 distinct CDR3 sequences are present, approximately 59% being singletons, with the ten largest covering 6.5% to 8.5%. Sequencing was performed on blood. The receptor's source is a man aged 18 to 30 in good health. This chain uses TRBV4-1 with TRBJ2-2, with unresolved D. CDR3 coding DNA: TGCGCCAGCAGCCAAGATCCCGCCGCCGGGGAGCTGTTTTTT. This sequence encodes CASSQDPAAGELFF.